Presented here are 21 T cell receptor beta chains from one specimen sequenced in a study of human thymus T cells. Using immunoSEQ multiplex PCR, the repertoire was profiled, and TCRdb retains in-frame clones only, with some absent. The data contain about 130,000 clones, around 94% of them singletons. Surgeons resected thymus tissue during corrective heart surgery. The sequenced sample consisted of thymus tissue. The receptors shown here come from a boy under three years old with a congenital heart defect but otherwise immunologically healthy.

This chain connects TRBV28 to TRBJ1-5; the match to TRBD1 covers 9 bases. Losses at the gene ends were 2 bases for V and 5 bases for J; bases not matched to a gene: 4. Germline V gene data show CDR1 as MDHEN and CDR2 as SYDVKM. This CDR3 contains 15 residues. The CDR3 reads CASSLRDRVYQPQHF. The CDR3, as DNA: TGTGCCAGCAGTTTAAGGGACAGGGTTTATCAGCCCCAGCATTTT.

V usage is TRBV13 and J usage is TRBJ2-7; 7 bases align to TRBD2. There are 13 residues in the CDR3. Germline V gene lookup returns CDR1 PRHDT and CDR2 FYEKMQ (reference sequence). V dropped 5 bases and J dropped 3; count of bases not matched to a gene: 4. CDR3 sequence: CASSHGTNYEQYF. CDR3 sequence (DNA): TGTGCCAGCAGCCACGGGACTAACTACGAGCAGTACTTC.

The chain has TRBV4-1 and TRBJ1-4; perhaps TRBD1 as D (5 bases). This CDR3 region has 16 residues. V lost 2 bases and J lost 0, with 10 bases in between. Germline CDR1 is MGHRA and CDR2 is YSYEKL. CDR3 in amino acids: CASSQPWGTTNEKLFF. CDR3 nucleotides: TGCGCCAGCAGCCAACCTTGGGGGACAACTAATGAAAAACTGTTTTTT.

The rearrangement joins TRBV5-1 to TRBJ1-1; no clear D gene. In germline, CDR1 is SGHRS, CDR2 YFSETQ. The CDR3 has 13 residues. The V end lost 1 base, the J end lost 1 base, and 5 bases lay between the germline ends. The CDR3, as DNA: TGCGCCAGCAGCTTGTTCCCGAACACTGAAGCTTTCTTT. The encoded protein is CASSLFPNTEAFF. Based on the CDR3 plus reference TRBV5-1 and TRBJ1-1, the full variable domain is KAGVTQTPRYLIKTRGQQVTLSCSPISGHRSVSWYQQTPGQGLQFLFEYFSETQRNKGNFPGRFSGRQFSNSRSEMNVSTLELGDSALYLCASSLFPNTEAFFGQGTRLTVV.

The chain links TRBV4-2 to TRBJ2-5; D is ambiguous. Trimming shortened V by 8 bases and J by 2 bases, and 3 bases separated the two germline ends. The CDR3 loop spans 10 amino acids. Germline loops: CDR1 LGHNA, CDR2 YNFKEQ. This CDR3 reads CASGQETQYF. The CDR3 DNA reads as TGTGCCAGCGGACAAGAGACCCAGTACTTC.

V is TRBV15 and J is TRBJ2-6; 9 nucleotides align to TRBD1. The length of the CDR3 is 19 residues. CDR1 and CDR2 (germline): LNHNV, YYDKDF (reference sequence). Unmatched junction bases numbered 9, after V lost 3 bases and J lost 0 bases. CDR3: CATSSLQGAHVSGANVLTF. CDR3 in DNA: TGTGCCACCAGCAGCCTACAGGGGGCGCATGTCTCTGGGGCCAACGTCCTGACTTTC.

The genes are TRBV4-1 and TRBJ1-4; D may be TRBD1 (5 bases). CDR3 length equals 15 residues. V was trimmed by 4 bases and J by 8 bases, leaving 17 bases between them. The germline CDR1 and CDR2 sequences are MGHRA and YSYEKL. CDR3 coding DNA: TGCGCCAGCAGCCCACGACAGACCTGGGGAGAAAAACTGTTTTTT. It codes for CASSPRQTWGEKLFF.

This clone was counted a few times. The chain has TRBV5-6 and TRBJ2-7, with 7 positions matching TRBD1. V lost 4 bases, J lost 2 bases, and 3 bases stayed unmatched. The germline V gene has CDR1 SGHDT and CDR2 YYEEEE. The CDR3 sequence is 13 residues long. This chain's CDR3 is CASSRQGTYEQYF. The CDR3 DNA reads TGTGCCAGCAGCCGACAGGGTACCTACGAGCAGTACTTC.

This clone was found a few times. The rearrangement uses TRBV19 and TRBJ1-3; 7 positions agree with TRBD1. Trimming took 3 bases from V and 0 from J; bases not matched to a gene: 5. CDR1 LNHDA and CDR2 SQIVND come from the germline V gene (reference sequence). This CDR3 contains 16 residues. This CDR3 is CASSIEGQHSGNTIYF. CDR3 sequence (DNA): TGTGCCAGTAGTATTGAGGGACAGCACTCTGGAAACACCATATATTTT.

To note about this clone: One end of the junction varies from germline; a read error may be responsible. This chain uses TRBV5-1 with TRBJ2-7; D is unresolved. There are 11 residues in the CDR3. Looked up from germline, CDR1 is SGHRS and CDR2 is YFSETQ. The CDR3 DNA sequence: TGCGCCAGCAGCTTGGTCGGCGACCTCCACTTC. Translated, it gives CASSLVGDLHF.

This clone is a singleton in its sample. The V and J genes are TRBV5-6 and TRBJ1-1, with D maybe TRBD1 (6 bases). V lost 0 bases and J lost 5, with 8 bases in between. Germline CDR1 is SGHDT and CDR2 is YYEEEE. The CDR3 is 13 residues long. The chain's CDR3 is CASSLAGETEAFF. The CDR3 region has the DNA TGTGCCAGCAGCTTGGCAGGGGAAACTGAAGCTTTCTTT.

This CDR3 reads CASSSVQGNTEAFF. The CDR3 coding sequence is TGTGCCAGCAGCAGCGTACAGGGGAACACTGAAGCTTTCTTT. This chain joins TRBV28 and TRBJ1-1; tentatively, D is TRBD1 (6 bases). The CDR3 sequence is 14 residues long. Germline V gene sequence: CDR1 MDHEN, CDR2 SYDVKM. V lost 6 bases, J lost 1 base, and 12 bases lay in between.

The chain recombines TRBV15 with TRBJ2-1; 7 bases are shared with TRBD1. Germline CDR1 and CDR2: LNHNV and YYDKDF (reference sequence). The trim removed 2 bases at V and 5 bases at J, leaving 6 bases unmatched. There are 15 residues in the CDR3. CDR3 nucleotides: TGTGCCACCAGCAGAAAACAGGGGATCCACAATGAGCAGTTCTTC. Protein: CATSRKQGIHNEQFF.

In its sample, this clone was seen once. The chain employs TRBV4-3 and TRBJ2-7, with D perhaps matching TRBD1 (5 bases). CDR1 LGHNA and CDR2 YSLEER come from the germline V gene. V dropped 0 bases and J dropped 0 bases, with 6 bases sitting between them. The CDR3 covers 14 residues. The chain's CDR3 is CASSQDQGSYEQYF. In nucleotides, the CDR3 is TGCGCCAGCAGCCAAGATCAGGGCTCCTACGAGCAGTACTTC.

The chain is built from TRBV2 and TRBJ2-1, with 11 bases aligning to TRBD2. The germline V gene has CDR1 SNHLY and CDR2 FYNNEI. The trim removed 11 bases at V and 8 bases at J, leaving 11 bases unmatched. The CDR3 is 14 amino acids. CDR3 nucleotide sequence: TGTGCCTTTCAGACTAGCGGGGAGGTCTATGAGCAGTTCTTC. Encoded protein: CAFQTSGEVYEQFF.

The genes are TRBV13 and TRBJ2-1; D is perhaps TRBD2 (5 bases). The CDR3 has 14 residues. CDR1 and CDR2 from the germline V gene are PRHDT and FYEKMQ (reference sequence). With 6 bases removed from V and 7 bases from J, the gap between germline ends came to 16 bases. The CDR3, as DNA: TGTGCCAGCAGTCTGAGGGAGTGGAAAAATGAGCAGTTCTTC. Its translation is CASSLREWKNEQFF.

The chain is built from TRBV19 and TRBJ2-7; 10 bases match TRBD1. This CDR3 has 18 amino acids. J gave up 6 bases and V 5 bases, and 19 bases lay outside the gene matches. Per germline, CDR1 LNHDA and CDR2 SQIVND (reference sequence). As DNA, the CDR3 is TGTGCCAGTAGTCCCCTAGGGCCCCGGGACAGGGGTTGTGGCGAGCAGTACTTC. Translated: CASSPLGPRDRGCGEQYF.

V usage is TRBV19 and J usage is TRBJ2-7; D may be TRBD1 (6 bases). Germline V lookup: CDR1 LNHDA, CDR2 SQIVND (reference sequence). V lost 4 bases and J 3 bases, leaving 10 bases between the germline ends. The CDR3 length is 13 residues. The CDR3 region has the DNA TGTGCCAGTAGTACGGGACACTTCTACGAGCAGTACTTC. It encodes CASSTGHFYEQYF.

The V gene is TRBV19, the J gene TRBJ2-3, with 8 bases matching TRBD2. With 4 bases clipped from V and 10 bases from J, the junction kept 4 bases outside the gene matches. This CDR3 comprises 12 residues. Germline CDR1 is LNHDA and CDR2 is SQIVND (reference sequence). CDR3 DNA sequence: TGTGCCAGTAGTACAGGACTAGCTGCGCAGTATTTT. Translating it yields CASSTGLAAQYF.

The J gene is TRBJ2-3, the V gene TRBV27; D may be TRBD2 (5 bases). This CDR3 spans 16 amino acids. V lost 5 bases and J lost 0, with 15 bases in between. CDR1 is MNHEY, CDR2 SMNVEV, per germline (reference sequence). This CDR3 reads CASSKLVLTSTDTQYF. CDR3 DNA: TGTGCCAGCAGTAAACTAGTCCTAACTAGCACAGATACGCAGTATTTT.

This clone has more than one count but fewer than ten. CDR3 nucleotides: TGTGCCAGCAGCCCAAACGGCCCCTACCGGAGAATGAACACTGAAGCTTTCTTT. Amino acid sequence: CASSPNGPYRRMNTEAFF. The chain combines TRBV7-8 with TRBJ1-1; D gene ambiguous. This CDR3 is 18 amino acids long. The germline V and J ends were trimmed by 5 bases and 0 bases, with 22 bases remaining between them. Per germline, CDR1 SGHVS and CDR2 FQNEAQ. Full variable domain (remainder filled in from reference TRBV7-8 and TRBJ1-1): GAGVSQSPRYKVAKRGQDVALRCDPISGHVSLFWYQQALGQGPEFLTYFQNEAQLDKSGLPSDRFFAERPEGSVSTLKIQRTQQEDSAVYLCASSPNGPYRRMNTEAFFGQGTRLTVV.